What follows is one T cell receptor (beta chain) and its context. The sample comes from a study of blood T cell repertoires in COVID-19. For the study at large: The samples span acute and convalescent COVID-19 from the United States, Italy and Spain. Nucleic acid was either cDNA or gDNA, and it came from T cells, B-cell-depleted T cells, or PBMCs.

The CDR3 extends over 11 amino acids. CDR1 and CDR2 (germline): SGHDT, YYEEEE. V shed 4 bases and J shed 7 bases, with 8 bases lying between them. Authors' methods: Amplification of reference gene primers provided the estimated nucleated cell counts. Clones were sequenced by immunoSEQ multiplex PCR, and TCRdb holds only the in-frame ones, with some missing. That table furnishes V, J and clone size, whereas the DNA furnished D and trimming. The table includes around 140,000 clones, 80% detected once. What was sequenced was peripheral blood. The TCR comes from a man in his 70s who had recovered from COVID-19. The V call is TRBV5-6, the J call TRBJ1-2; weak D call: TRBD1 (6 bases). The CDR3 spells CASSQGGGYTF. DNA of the CDR3: TGTGCCAGCAGCCAAGGGGGTGGCTACACCTTC.